This T cell receptor (beta chain) appears in the sequencing data of a study of blood T cell repertoires in COVID-19. Under the authors' procedure: Researchers report that nucleated cell counts were estimated from reference gene primer amplification. This table comes from immunoSEQ multiplex PCR, and its TCRdb copy is limited to in-frame clones, with some not included. V, J and clone size reflect that table, while D and trimming were determined from the DNA. This table holds about 200,000 clones, 88% found once. The V segment lost 4 bases and the J segment 7 bases; nucleotides outside the gene matches: 13. The CDR3 contains 16 residues. CDR1 is SGHTS and CDR2 is YDEGEE in the germline V gene.

The chain combines TRBV5-8 with TRBJ1-4, with 7 positions matching TRBD1. The clonotype comes from a human donor in a cohort sampled during active COVID-19. The sample consisted of peripheral blood. The chain's CDR3 is CASSNTGAASSEKLFF. The CDR3 nucleotides are TGTGCCAGCAGCAATACAGGGGCGGCGTCTTCTGAAAAACTGTTTTTT.